The entry that follows covers one TCR beta chain sequence. The table came from immunoSEQ multiplex PCR; TCRdb's copy has only in-frame clones and leaves some out. This table has over 25,000 clones, about nine tenths appearing once. The CDR3 runs 13 residues. Trimming stripped 4 bases from V and 6 bases from J, with 11 bases between. Germline assignment: CDR1 SGHTA and CDR2 FQGNSA. The data stem from a study of T cells in localized non-small cell lung cancer. The V call is TRBV7-2, the J call TRBJ2-3; D perhaps matches TRBD2 (6 bases). This sample comprised peripheral blood, obtained before any cancer treatment. The receptor was derived from a woman between 40 and 69 years old with stage I lung adenocarcinoma. DNA of the CDR3: TGTGCCAGCAGCTGGGACTTCGGCGATACGCAGTATTTT. This sequence encodes CASSWDFGDTQYF.